This TCR beta chain was found in a study of blood T cell repertoires in COVID-19. Study at large: Spain, Italy and the United States supplied samples that represented acute and convalescent COVID-19. Sources were T cells, B-cell-depleted T cells, or PBMCs; the material itself was cDNA or gDNA.

This CDR3 comprises 16 residues. The V end lost 4 bases, the J end lost 0 bases, and 15 bases lay between the germline ends. Germline V gene sequence: CDR1 MNHEY, CDR2 SMNVEV (reference sequence). Original processing notes: Cell counts per sample came from amplifying reference gene primers. Sequenced by immunoSEQ multiplex PCR; TCRdb stores in-frame clones only, minus some. That table gives V, J and clone size, and the DNA gave D and trimming. The data show 25,000 to 35,000 clones, more than 75% seen once. This sequence was found in a man between 70 and 80 years old with active or convalescent COVID-19. The sample was peripheral blood. This sequence joins TRBV27 and TRBJ1-1, with a weak D call TRBD1 (6 bases). CDR3 amino acids: CASSSLPTGLNTEAFF. The DNA for the CDR3 is TGTGCCAGCAGTTCCCTACCCACAGGGTTGAACACTGAAGCTTTCTTT.